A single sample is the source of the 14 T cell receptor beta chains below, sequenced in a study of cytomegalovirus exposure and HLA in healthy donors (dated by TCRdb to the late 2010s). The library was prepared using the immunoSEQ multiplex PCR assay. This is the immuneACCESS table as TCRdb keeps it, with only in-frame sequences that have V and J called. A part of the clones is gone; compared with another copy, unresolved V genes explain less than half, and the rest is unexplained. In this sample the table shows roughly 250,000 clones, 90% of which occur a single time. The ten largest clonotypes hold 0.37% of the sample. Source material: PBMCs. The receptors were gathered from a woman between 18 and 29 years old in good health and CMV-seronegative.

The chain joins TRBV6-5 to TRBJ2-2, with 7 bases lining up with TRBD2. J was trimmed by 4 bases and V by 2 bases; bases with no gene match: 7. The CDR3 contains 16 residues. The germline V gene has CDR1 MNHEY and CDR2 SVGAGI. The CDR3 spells CASSYGGGEGTGELFF. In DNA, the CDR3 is TGTGCCAGCAGTTACGGCGGGGGAGAAGGCACCGGGGAGCTGTTTTTT.

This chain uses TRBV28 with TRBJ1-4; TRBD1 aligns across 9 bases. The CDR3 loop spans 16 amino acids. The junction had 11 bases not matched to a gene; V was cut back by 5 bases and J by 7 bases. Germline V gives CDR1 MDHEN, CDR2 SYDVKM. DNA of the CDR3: TGTGCCAGCAGTCAGCCACCGGGACAGGGTGGTGAAAAACTGTTTTTT. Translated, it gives CASSQPPGQGGEKLFF.

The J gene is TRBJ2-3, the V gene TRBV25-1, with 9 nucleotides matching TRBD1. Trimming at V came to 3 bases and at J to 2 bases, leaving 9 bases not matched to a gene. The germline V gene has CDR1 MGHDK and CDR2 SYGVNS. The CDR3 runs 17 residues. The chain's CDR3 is CASSDPGQGLYTDTQYF. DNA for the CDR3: TGTGCCAGCAGTGACCCGGGACAGGGATTATACACAGATACGCAGTATTTT.

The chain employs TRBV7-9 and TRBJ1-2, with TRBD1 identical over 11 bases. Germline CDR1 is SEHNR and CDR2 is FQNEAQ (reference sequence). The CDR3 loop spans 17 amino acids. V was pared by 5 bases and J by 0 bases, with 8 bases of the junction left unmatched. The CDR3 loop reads CASSALDRGPANYGYTF. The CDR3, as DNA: TGTGCCAGCAGCGCCTTGGACAGGGGGCCAGCTAACTATGGCTACACCTTC.

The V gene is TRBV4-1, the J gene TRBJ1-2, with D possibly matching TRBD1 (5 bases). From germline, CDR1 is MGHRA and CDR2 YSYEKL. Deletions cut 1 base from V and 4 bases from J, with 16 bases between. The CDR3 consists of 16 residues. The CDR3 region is CASSQVMTAPFYGYTF. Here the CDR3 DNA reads TGCGCCAGCAGCCAAGTTATGACAGCCCCCTTCTATGGCTACACCTTC.

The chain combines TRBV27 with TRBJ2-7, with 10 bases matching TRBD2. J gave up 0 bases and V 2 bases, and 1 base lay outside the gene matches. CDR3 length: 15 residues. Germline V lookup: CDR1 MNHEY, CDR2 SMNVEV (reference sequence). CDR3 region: CASSLLAGASYEQYF. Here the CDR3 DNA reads TGTGCCAGCAGTTTACTAGCGGGGGCCTCCTACGAGCAGTACTTC.

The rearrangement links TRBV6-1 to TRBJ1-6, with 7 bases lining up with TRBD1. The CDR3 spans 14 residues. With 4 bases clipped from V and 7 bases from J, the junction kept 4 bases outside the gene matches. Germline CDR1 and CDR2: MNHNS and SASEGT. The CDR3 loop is CASSGGTDNSPLHF. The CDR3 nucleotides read TGTGCCAGCAGTGGTGGGACAGACAATTCACCCCTCCACTTT.

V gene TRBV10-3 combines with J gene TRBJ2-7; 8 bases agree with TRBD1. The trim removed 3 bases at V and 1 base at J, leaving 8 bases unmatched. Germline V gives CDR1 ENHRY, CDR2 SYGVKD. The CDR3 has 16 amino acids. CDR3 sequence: CAISDATGTGSYEQYF. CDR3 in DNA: TGTGCCATCAGTGATGCCACCGGGACAGGTTCCTACGAGCAGTACTTC.

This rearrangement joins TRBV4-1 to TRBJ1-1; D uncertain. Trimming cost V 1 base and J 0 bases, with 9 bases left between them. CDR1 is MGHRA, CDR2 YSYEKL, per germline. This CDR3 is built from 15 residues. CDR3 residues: CASSQGRGMNTEAFF. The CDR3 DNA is TGCGCCAGCAGCCAAGGGCGAGGGATGAACACTGAAGCTTTCTTT.

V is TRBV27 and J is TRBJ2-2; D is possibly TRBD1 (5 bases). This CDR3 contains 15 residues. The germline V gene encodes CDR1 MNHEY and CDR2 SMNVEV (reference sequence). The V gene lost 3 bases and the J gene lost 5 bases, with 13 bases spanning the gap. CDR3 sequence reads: CASSFGQGATGELFF. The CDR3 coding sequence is TGTGCCAGCAGTTTTGGGCAGGGTGCGACCGGGGAGCTGTTTTTT.

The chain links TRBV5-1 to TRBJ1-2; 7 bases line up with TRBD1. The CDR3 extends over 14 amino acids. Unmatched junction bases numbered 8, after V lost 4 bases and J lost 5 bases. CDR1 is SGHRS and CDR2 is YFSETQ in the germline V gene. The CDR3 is CASSTTGQTYGYTF. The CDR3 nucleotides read TGCGCCAGCAGCACAACGGGACAGACGTATGGCTACACCTTC.

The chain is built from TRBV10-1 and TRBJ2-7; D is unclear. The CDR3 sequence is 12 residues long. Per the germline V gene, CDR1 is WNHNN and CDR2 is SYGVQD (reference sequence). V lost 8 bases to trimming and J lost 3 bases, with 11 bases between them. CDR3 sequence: CASSASRYEQYF. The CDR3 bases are TGCGCCAGCTCCGCGAGTCGCTACGAGCAGTACTTC.

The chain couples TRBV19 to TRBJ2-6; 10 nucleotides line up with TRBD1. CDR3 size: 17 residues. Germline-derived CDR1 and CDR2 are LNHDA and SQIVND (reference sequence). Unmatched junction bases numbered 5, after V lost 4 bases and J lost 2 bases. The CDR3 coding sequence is TGTGCCAGTAGTACGGGACAGGGGAAACCTGGGGCCAACGTCCTGACTTTC. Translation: CASSTGQGKPGANVLTF. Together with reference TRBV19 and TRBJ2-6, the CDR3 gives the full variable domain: DGGITQSPKYLFRKEGQNVTLSCEQNLNHDAMYWYRQDPGQGLRLIYYSQIVNDFQKGDIAEGYSVSREKKESFPLTVTSAQKNPTAFYLCASSTGQGKPGANVLTFGAGSRLTVL.

CDR3: CASSPPDRGGTNEKLFF. The CDR3, as DNA: TGTGCCAGCAGCCCACCCGACAGGGGAGGTACTAATGAAAAACTGTTTTTT. The rearrangement uses TRBV7-9 and TRBJ1-4; 8 bases agree with TRBD1. Germline V gene lookup returns CDR1 SEHNR and CDR2 FQNEAQ (reference sequence). The CDR3 extends over 17 amino acids. Trimming removed 5 bases from V and 2 bases from J; junction bases left unmatched: 10.